Sequencing of this T cell receptor beta chain was carried out in a study of shared clonotypes between healthy human individuals. Study in general: Researchers assigned three CD4 naive, three CD4 memory, two CD8 naive and one CD8 memory plate to each donor. Study-level results: The study generally estimated greater richness for naive than memory subsets.

As to this clone: Its antigen is still unknown. In the same sample, other DNA sequences code for this CDR3.

Profiling relied on immunoSEQ multiplex PCR, and the TCRdb table lists in-frame clones only, not all of them. The data show about 2.4 million clones, over 85% seen once. The CDR3 has 15 amino acids. The germline V gene encodes CDR1 LNHDA and CDR2 SQIVND (reference sequence). Trimming at V came to 4 bases and at J to 4 bases, leaving 4 bases not matched to a gene. The chain uses TRBV19 and TRBJ2-1; 10 bases align to TRBD2. The sequence came from a man younger than 35 in good health. Some clones in this sample may be carry-over from other donors' samples. The sequenced sample consisted of naive CD4+ T cells from PBMCs. Specified subset: CD45RA+ positively selected. CDR3: CASSTGLAVYNEQFF. CDR3 nucleotides: TGTGCCAGTAGTACCGGACTAGCGGTATACAATGAGCAGTTCTTC.